The 28 T cell receptor beta chains given below trace back to one sample, sequenced in a study of radiation and T cells in renal cell carcinoma. Indicated time point: blood 4 weeks post-SBRT, at nephrectomy. Treatment defined: 15 Gy SBRT to primary tumor, nephrectomy 4 weeks later. Libraries were prepared by immunoSEQ multiplex PCR; TCRdb keeps only in-frame clonotypes and omits some of them. The repertoire holds about 100,000 clones, with 84% as singletons. The starting material was blood, obtained from a patient whose treatment included radiotherapy and nephrectomy. These receptors came from a man aged 55 to 69 with renal cell carcinoma.

The gene calls are TRBV5-1 and TRBJ2-7; D uncertain. Germline V gene sequence: CDR1 SGHRS, CDR2 YFSETQ. The V end was cut by 0 bases, the J end by 0 bases, with 13 bases between. This CDR3 has 16 amino acids. The CDR3 spells CASSLALSRFSYEQYF. The CDR3 DNA sequence: TGCGCCAGCAGCTTGGCCTTATCGCGTTTCTCCTACGAGCAGTACTTC.

The CDR3 sequence is CASSLNAGVGEQYF. The CDR3 nucleotides are TGTGCCAGCAGTTTAAATGCGGGAGTAGGTGAGCAGTACTTC. The chain employs TRBV27 and TRBJ2-7; 7 bases match TRBD2. This CDR3 region has 14 residues. The germline gives CDR1 MNHEY, CDR2 SMNVEV (reference sequence). V lost 2 bases, J lost 7 bases, and 8 bases stayed unmatched.

The chain joins TRBV19 to TRBJ2-1, with unresolved D. CDR1 LNHDA and CDR2 SQIVND come from the germline V gene (reference sequence). The CDR3 spans 14 residues. Trimming left V 1 base short and J 5 bases short, with 9 bases between. The CDR3 sequence is CASSIVFMNNEQFF. The CDR3 coding sequence is TGTGCCAGTAGTATAGTCTTCATGAACAATGAGCAGTTCTTC.

This clone was detected once. The V gene is TRBV30, the J gene TRBJ2-1; 13 bases align to TRBD2. The CDR3 consists of 16 residues. Germline V CDR1 and CDR2: GTSNPN, SVGIG (reference sequence). With 1 base clipped from V and 7 bases from J, the junction kept 7 bases outside the gene matches. DNA of the CDR3: TGTGCCTGGAGTGGCCGGGGACTAGCGGGATGGAATGAGCAGTTCTTC. This translates into CAWSGRGLAGWNEQFF. The variable domain in full, completed from reference TRBV30 and TRBJ2-1, reads SQTIHQWPATLVQPVGSPLSLECTVEGTSNPNLYWYRQAAGRGLQLLFYSVGIGQISSEVPQNLSASRPQDRQFILSSKKLLLSDSGFYLCAWSGRGLAGWNEQFFGPGTRLTVL.

The rearrangement links TRBV19 to TRBJ2-2; D is unclear. The ends were cut back, 3 bases at V and 6 bases at J, with 5 bases in the middle. This CDR3 spans 12 amino acids. The germline V gene encodes CDR1 LNHDA and CDR2 SQIVND (reference sequence). The CDR3 is CASSIVPGELFF. The CDR3, as DNA: TGTGCCAGTAGTATTGTACCCGGGGAGCTGTTTTTT.

This sequence joins TRBV7-9 and TRBJ2-1, with 7 bases aligning to TRBD2. The CDR3 extends over 15 amino acids. CDR1 is SEHNR, CDR2 FQNEAQ, per germline (reference sequence). V dropped 5 bases and J dropped 5; count of bases not matched to a gene: 9. The CDR3 loop reads CASSLLGGGNNEQFF. Written as DNA, the CDR3 is TGTGCCAGCAGCCTTTTGGGGGGAGGGAACAATGAGCAGTTCTTC.

The rearrangement links TRBV27 to TRBJ2-7; D might be TRBD2 (5 bases). Germline V gene sequence: CDR1 MNHEY, CDR2 SMNVEV (reference sequence). The CDR3 length is 13 residues. The V end lost 8 bases, the J end lost 2 bases, and 13 bases lay between the germline ends. CDR3 amino acids: CASGEGEAYEQYF. As DNA, the CDR3 is TGTGCCAGCGGAGAGGGAGAGGCCTACGAGCAGTACTTC.

The chain couples TRBV6-4 to TRBJ1-5; 9 nucleotides align to TRBD1. This CDR3 is 18 amino acids long. Germline trimming cut 6 bases from V and 7 bases from J; bases unmatched to any gene: 19. Looked up from germline, CDR1 is MRHNA and CDR2 is SNTAGT. CDR3 DNA: TGTGCCAGCAGGACATCCCACCGGGACAGGGCGGGAAGACAGCCCCAGCATTTT. Translation: CASRTSHRDRAGRQPQHF.

J is TRBJ1-5 and V is TRBV18, with 8 bases that match TRBD1. The V segment lost 3 bases and the J segment 4 bases; nucleotides outside the gene matches: 8. The CDR3 length is 16 residues. CDR1 and CDR2 (germline): KGHSH, LQKENI. The CDR3 here is CASSPGTGERNQPQHF. In DNA form, the CDR3 reads TGTGCCAGCTCACCTGGGACAGGAGAAAGAAATCAGCCCCAGCATTTT. Variable domain in full (rest from reference TRBV18 and TRBJ1-5): NAGVMQNPRHLVRRRGQEARLRCSPMKGHSHVYWYRQLPEEGLKFMVYLQKENIIDESGMPKERFSAEFPKEGPSILRIQQVVRGDSAAYFCASSPGTGERNQPQHFGDGTRLSIL.

This rearrangement joins TRBV28 to TRBJ1-5; D is unclear. The CDR3 has 14 amino acids. CDR1 is MDHEN, CDR2 SYDVKM, per germline. The V end lost 3 bases, the J end lost 7 bases, and 13 bases lay between the germline ends. The CDR3 DNA reads as TGTGCCAGCAGTTTGGGAGCCCAGAACCAGCCCCAGCATTTT. Its translation is CASSLGAQNQPQHF. The variable domain in full, completed from reference TRBV28 and TRBJ1-5, reads DVKVTQSSRYLVKRTGEKVFLECVQDMDHENMFWYRQDPGLGLRLIYFSYDVKMKEKGDIPEGYSVSREKKERFSLILESASTNQTSMYLCASSLGAQNQPQHFGDGTRLSIL.

V is TRBV5-6 and J is TRBJ2-7; TRBD2 might be the D (5 bases). Germline values: CDR1 SGHDT, CDR2 YYEEEE. CDR3 size: 14 residues. With 0 bases removed from V and 3 bases from J, the gap between germline ends came to 10 bases. Written as DNA, the CDR3 is TGTGCCAGCAGCTTGGGAGCGGACCGCTACGAGCAGTACTTC. Encoded protein: CASSLGADRYEQYF.

V usage is TRBV7-2 and J usage is TRBJ2-3; a weak D match, TRBD1 (5 bases). V was clipped by 6 bases and J by 8 bases, with 15 bases between them. The germline V gene encodes CDR1 SGHTA and CDR2 FQGNSA. The CDR3 has 13 residues. In DNA, the CDR3 is TGTGCCAGCAGTTCAGAGAGGCAGGGTACGCAGTATTTT. This gives the protein CASSSERQGTQYF.

The chain links TRBV4-3 to TRBJ1-4; D perhaps matches TRBD1 (6 bases). CDR1 and CDR2 (germline): LGHNA, YSLEER. V was trimmed by 2 bases and J by 5 bases, leaving 9 bases between them. The CDR3 contains 14 residues. DNA for the CDR3: TGCGCCAGCAGCCAAATGACAGGCAATGAAAAACTGTTTTTT. It encodes CASSQMTGNEKLFF.

J is TRBJ2-3 and V is TRBV7-9; D gene uncertain. V was cut by 5 bases and J by 7 bases, with 10 bases left in between. Germline loops: CDR1 SEHNR, CDR2 FQNEAQ (reference sequence). The CDR3 is 12 residues long. CDR3 residues: CASSQLGNTQYF. The CDR3 DNA sequence: TGTGCCAGCAGCCAGTTAGGGAATACGCAGTATTTT.

V usage is TRBV10-1 and J usage is TRBJ2-6, with D perhaps assigned TRBD1 or TRBD2 (5 bases each). Germline assignment: CDR1 WNHNN and CDR2 SYGVQD (reference sequence). The CDR3 spans 17 residues. V was pared by 0 bases and J by 2 bases, with 11 bases between. The CDR3 DNA is TGCGCCAGCAGTGAGTCGACGAGGGGAACTGGGGCCAACGTCCTGACTTTC. Residues: CASSESTRGTGANVLTF.

The genes are TRBV4-1 and TRBJ1-2; TRBD1 might be the D (6 bases). This CDR3 has 15 residues. Germline V gene data show CDR1 as MGHRA and CDR2 as YSYEKL. Between the trimmed V and J ends, which lost 3 bases and 4 bases, there was a span of 15 bases. The CDR3 spells CASSQSDSSGYGYTF. The DNA for the CDR3 is TGCGCCAGCAGCCAGTCGGACAGCTCGGGCTATGGCTACACCTTC.

The V call is TRBV5-5, the J call TRBJ2-7; 10 bases line up with TRBD2. Trimming took 4 bases from V and 2 from J; bases not matched to a gene: 6. The CDR3 loop spans 15 amino acids. Looked up from germline, CDR1 is SGHKS and CDR2 is YYEKEE (reference sequence). CDR3 sequence reads: CASSIGLAEPYEQYF. The CDR3 DNA is TGTGCCAGCAGCATCGGACTAGCGGAGCCCTACGAGCAGTACTTC.

This rearrangement joins TRBV18 to TRBJ2-2; 7 positions agree with TRBD2. This CDR3 spans 15 amino acids. Germline V gene data show CDR1 as KGHSH and CDR2 as LQKENI. V lost 6 bases to trimming and J lost 6 bases; unmatched junction nucleotides: 10. CDR3 loop: CASSGGAGDAGELFF. The CDR3, as DNA: TGTGCCAGCTCCGGAGGGGCGGGAGATGCCGGGGAGCTGTTTTTT.

The chain has TRBV5-8 and TRBJ2-7; D call uncertain. Deletions cut 0 bases from V and 0 bases from J, with 10 bases between. The CDR3 sequence is 15 residues long. In germline, CDR1 is SGHTS, CDR2 YDEGEE. CDR3 residues: CASSLGLRNSYEQYF. CDR3 coding DNA: TGTGCCAGCAGCTTGGGACTTCGGAACTCCTACGAGCAGTACTTC.

The genes are TRBV2 and TRBJ2-7; TRBD1 agrees at 9 bases. Germline-derived CDR1 and CDR2 are SNHLY and FYNNEI. With 6 bases clipped from V and 1 base from J, the junction kept 7 bases outside the gene matches. The CDR3 contains 15 residues. This CDR3 reads CASRSDRGVSYEQYF. DNA of the CDR3: TGTGCCAGCAGATCCGACAGGGGGGTGTCCTACGAGCAGTACTTC.

The CDR3 region has the DNA TGTGCCAGCAGTACGGATGTGGGGGCCACTGAAGCTTTCTTT. Translation: CASSTDVGATEAFF. The V and J genes are TRBV6-6 and TRBJ1-1, with TRBD1 as a possible D gene (6 bases). Germline CDR1 and CDR2: MNHNY and SVGAGI (reference sequence). The CDR3 runs 14 residues. The germline V and J ends were trimmed by 5 bases and 4 bases, with 14 bases remaining between them.

The chain uses TRBV6-5 and TRBJ1-2; D may be TRBD1 (6 bases). Trimming removed 6 bases from V and 2 bases from J, with 10 bases in between. CDR1 and CDR2 from the germline V gene are MNHEY and SVGAGI. The CDR3 sequence is 13 residues long. The CDR3 nucleotides read TGTGCCAGCAGCTGGAGGGGGAACTATGGCTACACCTTC. This translates into CASSWRGNYGYTF.

The chain joins TRBV7-9 to TRBJ2-3, with TRBD2 matching over 9 bases. The CDR3 extends over 18 amino acids. V lost 1 base and J lost 3; bases outside the gene matches: 11. Germline V gene data show CDR1 as SEHNR and CDR2 as FQNEAQ (reference sequence). The chain's CDR3 is CASSLGTSATLGTDTQYF. Written as DNA, the CDR3 is TGTGCCAGCAGCTTAGGGACTAGCGCGACGTTAGGAACAGATACGCAGTATTTT.

V gene TRBV9 combines with J gene TRBJ1-5; the D is unclear. This CDR3 comprises 12 residues. Germline CDR1 and CDR2: SGDLS and YYNGEE. V was shortened by 6 bases and J by 8 bases, with 12 bases between the two germline ends. The CDR3 coding sequence is TGTGCCAGCACACGTAGGCCGAAGCCCCAGCATTTT. As protein: CASTRRPKPQHF.

The chain's CDR3 is CASNPLGGSGEAFF. The DNA of the CDR3 is TGTGCCAGCAACCCTTTAGGGGGCTCAGGGGAAGCTTTCTTT. V is TRBV6-1 and J is TRBJ1-1; 7 bases line up with TRBD1. Trimming cost V 7 bases and J 8 bases; bases outside gene matches: 13. The CDR3 consists of 14 residues. Looked up from germline, CDR1 is MNHNS and CDR2 is SASEGT.

The V and J genes are TRBV28 and TRBJ1-5; D remains ambiguous. Germline V gene data show CDR1 as MDHEN and CDR2 as SYDVKM. The CDR3 runs 15 residues. V shed 2 bases and J shed 3 bases, with 11 bases lying between them. CDR3 nucleotide sequence: TGTGCCAGCAGTTTACCGGGGAGGGACAATCAGCCCCAGCATTTT. Its protein is CASSLPGRDNQPQHF.

The V and J genes are TRBV7-3 and TRBJ2-1; TRBD2 matches at 7 bases. The V gene end was trimmed by 1 base and the J gene end by 15 bases; junction bases not matched to a gene: 12. Germline assignment: CDR1 SGHTA and CDR2 FQGTGA. The CDR3 covers 14 residues. CDR3 nucleotide sequence: TGTGCCAGCAGCTTAATGGGTGGAGGGGAGGGCCGGTTCTTC. This translates into CASSLMGGGEGRFF.

The V gene is TRBV5-4, the J gene TRBJ1-1; 7 positions match TRBD1. The CDR3 length is 16 residues. CDR1 is SGHNT and CDR2 is YYREEE in the germline V gene (reference sequence). Trimming at V came to 4 bases and at J to 0 bases, leaving 9 bases not matched to a gene. The chain's CDR3 is CASSRIGGQLNTEAFF. In DNA, the CDR3 is TGTGCCAGCAGCAGAATCGGGGGACAGCTGAACACTGAAGCTTTCTTT.